The clone carrying this TCR beta chain was detected once. The data originate from a study of blood T cell repertoires in COVID-19. Study context: Spain, Italy and the United States supplied samples that represented acute and convalescent COVID-19. Sources were T cells, B-cell-depleted T cells, or PBMCs; the material itself was cDNA or gDNA.

The authors' processing: Nucleated cell counts were estimated from reference gene primer amplification. Sequencing was performed with immunoSEQ multiplex PCR; in TCRdb, only in-frame clones are kept and a portion is missing. From that table come the V and J calls and clone size; the DNA was used to work out D and trimming. The table records about 80,000 clones, about 87% of them present only once. V lost 5 bases to trimming and J lost 5 bases, with 15 bases between them. This CDR3 is 14 amino acids long. The germline V gene has CDR1 SEHNR and CDR2 FQNEAQ (reference sequence). This chain joins TRBV7-9 and TRBJ2-5; TRBD1 is a possible D gene (6 bases). The receptor's source is a woman over 75 with acute or convalescent COVID-19. The sample taken for sequencing was peripheral blood. The DNA for the CDR3 is TGTGCCAGCAGCAGGCCGGGACATCTGGAGACCCAGTACTTC. Its protein product is CASSRPGHLETQYF.